This TCR beta chain is from a study of PD-1 blockade in classical Hodgkin lymphoma. As for the study in general: The nivolumab dose that patients received was 3 mg/kg, given intravenously every 2 weeks.

Following autologous stem cell transplantation, relapse occurred in every patient, and exposure to brentuximab vedotin varied. The V gene end was trimmed by 2 bases and the J gene end by 4 bases; junction bases not matched to a gene: 10. The CDR3 loop spans 17 amino acids. Germline CDR1 MNHEY, CDR2 SMNVEV (reference sequence). Libraries were prepared by immunoSEQ multiplex PCR; TCRdb keeps only in-frame clonotypes and omits some of them. The profile shows about 100,000 clones, about 88% of them singletons. Details on this clone: Its matching antigen is unknown.

Notes on the study in general: Only CD4+ TCR diversity, not CD8+, had risen significantly by C4D1. The causes of the repertoire differences, possibly disease activity or prior therapy, remain undefined.

The chain couples TRBV27 to TRBJ2-3, with 9 bases aligning to TRBD2. The TCR sequence derives from a human donor with classical Hodgkin lymphoma. Sequenced material: peripheral blood mononuclear cells (PBMCs), taken before the second cycle of nivolumab. For the CDR3, the DNA is TGTGCCAGCAGTTTAAGGATTAGCGGGAGACCATCAGATACGCAGTATTTT. Its translation: CASSLRISGRPSDTQYF.